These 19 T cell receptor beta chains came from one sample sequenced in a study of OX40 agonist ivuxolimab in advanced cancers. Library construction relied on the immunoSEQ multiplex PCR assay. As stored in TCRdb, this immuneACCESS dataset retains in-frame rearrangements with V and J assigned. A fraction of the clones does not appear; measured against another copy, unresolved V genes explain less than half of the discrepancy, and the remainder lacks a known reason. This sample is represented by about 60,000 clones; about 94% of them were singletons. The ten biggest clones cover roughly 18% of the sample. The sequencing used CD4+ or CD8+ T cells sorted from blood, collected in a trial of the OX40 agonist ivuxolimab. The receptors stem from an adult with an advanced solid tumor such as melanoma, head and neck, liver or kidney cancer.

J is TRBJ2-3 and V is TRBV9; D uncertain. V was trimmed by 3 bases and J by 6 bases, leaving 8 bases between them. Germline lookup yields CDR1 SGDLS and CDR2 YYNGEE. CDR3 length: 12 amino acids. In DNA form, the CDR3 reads TGTGCCAGCAGCGCAGACGGGGATACGCAGTATTTT. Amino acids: CASSADGDTQYF.

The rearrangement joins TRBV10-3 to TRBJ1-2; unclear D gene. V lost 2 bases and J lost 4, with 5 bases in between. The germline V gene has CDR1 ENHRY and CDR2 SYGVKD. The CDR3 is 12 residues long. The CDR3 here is CAISEERYGYTF. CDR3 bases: TGTGCCATCAGTGAGGAGCGCTATGGCTACACCTTC.

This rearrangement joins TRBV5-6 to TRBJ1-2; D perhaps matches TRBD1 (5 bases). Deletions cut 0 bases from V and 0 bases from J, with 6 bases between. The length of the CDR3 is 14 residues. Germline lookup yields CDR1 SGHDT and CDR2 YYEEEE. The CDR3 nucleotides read TGTGCCAGCAGCTTGGGGGACTCTAACTATGGCTACACCTTC. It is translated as CASSLGDSNYGYTF. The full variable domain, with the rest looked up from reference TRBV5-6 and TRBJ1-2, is DAGVTQSPTHLIKTRGQQVTLRCSPKSGHDTVSWYQQALGQGPQFIFQYYEEEERQRGNFPDRFSGHQFPNYSSELNVNALLLGDSALYLCASSLGDSNYGYTFGSGTRLTVV.

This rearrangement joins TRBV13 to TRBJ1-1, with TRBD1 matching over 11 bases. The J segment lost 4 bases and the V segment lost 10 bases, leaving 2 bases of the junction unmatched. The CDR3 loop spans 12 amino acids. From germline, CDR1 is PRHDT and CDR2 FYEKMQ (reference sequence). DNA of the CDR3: TGTGCCACCGGGACAGGGGGCACTGAAGCTTTCTTT. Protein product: CATGTGGTEAFF.

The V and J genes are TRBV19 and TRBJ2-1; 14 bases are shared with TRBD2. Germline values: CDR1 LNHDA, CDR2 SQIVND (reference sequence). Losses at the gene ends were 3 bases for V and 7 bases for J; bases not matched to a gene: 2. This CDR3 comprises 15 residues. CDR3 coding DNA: TGTGCCAGTAGTATGGGACTAGCGGGAGTGAATGAGCAGTTCTTC. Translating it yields CASSMGLAGVNEQFF.

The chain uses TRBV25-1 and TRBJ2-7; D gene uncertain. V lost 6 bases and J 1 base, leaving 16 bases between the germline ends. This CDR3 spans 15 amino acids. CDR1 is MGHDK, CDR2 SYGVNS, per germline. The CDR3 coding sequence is TGTGCCAGCAGCCTCTTCGGAGCTAGGTCCTACGAGCAGTACTTC. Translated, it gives CASSLFGARSYEQYF.

Written as DNA, the CDR3 is TGTGCCAGTAGTATTGGGGACGGCTCCTACGAGCAGTACTTC. The encoded protein is CASSIGDGSYEQYF. The V gene is TRBV19, the J gene TRBJ2-7; D may match TRBD1 or TRBD2 (5 bases each). Trimming stripped 3 bases from V and 0 bases from J, with 9 bases between. The CDR3 loop spans 14 amino acids. Germline V gene lookup returns CDR1 LNHDA and CDR2 SQIVND (reference sequence).

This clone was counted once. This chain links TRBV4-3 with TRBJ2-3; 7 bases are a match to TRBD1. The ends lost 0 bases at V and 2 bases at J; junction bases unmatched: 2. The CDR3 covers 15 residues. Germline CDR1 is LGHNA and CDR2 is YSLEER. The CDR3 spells CASSQDDRVTDTQYF. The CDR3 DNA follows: TGCGCCAGCAGCCAAGACGACAGGGTCACAGATACGCAGTATTTT.

The CDR3 bases are TGTGCCAGCAGCCAAGATGTATCGGAAAGCGACTGGCTTAGTTACGAGCAGTACTTC. Amino acid sequence: CASSQDVSESDWLSYEQYF. The chain combines TRBV14 with TRBJ2-7; D ambiguous. The V end was cut by 0 bases, the J end by 4 bases, with 25 bases between. There are 19 residues in the CDR3. Germline V gene data show CDR1 as SGHDN and CDR2 as FVKESK.

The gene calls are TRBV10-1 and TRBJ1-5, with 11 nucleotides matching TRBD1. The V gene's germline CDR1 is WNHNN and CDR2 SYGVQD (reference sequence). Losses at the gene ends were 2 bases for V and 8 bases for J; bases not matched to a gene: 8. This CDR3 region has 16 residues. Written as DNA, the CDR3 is TGCGCCAGCAGTGAGGCCCTGAGGGACAGGGGGGAGCCCCAGCATTTT. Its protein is CASSEALRDRGEPQHF.

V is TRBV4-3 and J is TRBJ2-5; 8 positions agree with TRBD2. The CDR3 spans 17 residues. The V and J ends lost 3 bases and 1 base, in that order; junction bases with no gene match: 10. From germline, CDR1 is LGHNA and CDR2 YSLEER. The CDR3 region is CASSQAPGGGTQETQYF. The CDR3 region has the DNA TGCGCCAGCAGCCAGGCTCCCGGCGGGGGGACCCAAGAGACCCAGTACTTC.

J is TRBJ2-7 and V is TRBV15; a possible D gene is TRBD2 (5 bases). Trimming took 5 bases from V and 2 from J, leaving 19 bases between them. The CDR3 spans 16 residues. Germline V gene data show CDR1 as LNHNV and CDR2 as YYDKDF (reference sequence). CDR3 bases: TGTGCCACCAGCCCTATTTTTGGAGGAGCGGCCTACGAGCAGTACTTC. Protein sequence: CATSPIFGGAAYEQYF.

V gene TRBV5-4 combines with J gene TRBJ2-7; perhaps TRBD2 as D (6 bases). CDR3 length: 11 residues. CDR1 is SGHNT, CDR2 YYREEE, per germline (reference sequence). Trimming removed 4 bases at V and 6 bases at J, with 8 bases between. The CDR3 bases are TGTGCCAGCAGCCACGGGGGCGAGCAGTACTTC. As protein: CASSHGGEQYF.

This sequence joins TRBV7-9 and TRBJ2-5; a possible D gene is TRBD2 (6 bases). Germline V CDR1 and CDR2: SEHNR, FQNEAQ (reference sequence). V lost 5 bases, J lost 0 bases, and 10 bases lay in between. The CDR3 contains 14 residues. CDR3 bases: TGTGCCAGCAGCCCCGCTAGCGACCAAGAGACCCAGTACTTC. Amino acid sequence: CASSPASDQETQYF.

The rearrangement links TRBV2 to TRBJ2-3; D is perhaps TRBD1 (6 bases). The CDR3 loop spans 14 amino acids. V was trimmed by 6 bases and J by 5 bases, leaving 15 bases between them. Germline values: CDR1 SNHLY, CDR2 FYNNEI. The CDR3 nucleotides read TGTGCCAGCAGCGGGCAGGGGCCCAGAGATACGCAGTATTTT. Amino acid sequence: CASSGQGPRDTQYF.

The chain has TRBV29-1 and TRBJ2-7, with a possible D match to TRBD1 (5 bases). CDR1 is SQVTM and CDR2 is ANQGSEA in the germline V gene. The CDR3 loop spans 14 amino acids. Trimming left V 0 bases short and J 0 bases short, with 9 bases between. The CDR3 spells CSVEDLGASYEQYF. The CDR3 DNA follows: TGCAGCGTTGAAGATCTAGGGGCCTCCTACGAGCAGTACTTC.

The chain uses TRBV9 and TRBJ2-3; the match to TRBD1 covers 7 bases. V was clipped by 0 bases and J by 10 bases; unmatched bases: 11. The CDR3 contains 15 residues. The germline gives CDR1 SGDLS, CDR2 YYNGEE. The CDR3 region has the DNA TGTGCCAGCAGCGTAGGAAATGGGCAGGGGGTTCCGCAGTATTTT. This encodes CASSVGNGQGVPQYF.

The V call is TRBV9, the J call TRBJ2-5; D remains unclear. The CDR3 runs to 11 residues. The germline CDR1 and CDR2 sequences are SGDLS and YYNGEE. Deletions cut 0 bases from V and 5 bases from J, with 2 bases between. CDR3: CASSVDETQYF. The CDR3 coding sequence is TGTGCCAGCAGCGTAGATGAGACCCAGTACTTC.

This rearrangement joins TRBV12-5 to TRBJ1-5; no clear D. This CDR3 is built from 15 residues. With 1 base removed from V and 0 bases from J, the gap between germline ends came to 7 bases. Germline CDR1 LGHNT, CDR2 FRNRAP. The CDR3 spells CASGLGRSSNQPQHF. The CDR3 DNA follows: TGTGCTAGTGGTTTGGGCAGGAGTAGCAATCAGCCCCAGCATTTT.